This T cell receptor (beta chain) was identified in a study of T cell responses to AZD1222 COVID-19 vaccine. Clones were sequenced by immunoSEQ multiplex PCR, and TCRdb holds only the in-frame ones, with some missing. The sample includes around 140,000 clones, 85% to 95% of them seen just once. Per the germline V gene, CDR1 is SGHDN and CDR2 is FVKESK. CDR3 size: 12 residues. The V gene lost 9 bases and the J gene lost 3 bases, with 11 bases spanning the gap. The chain is built from TRBV14 and TRBJ1-1; D gene uncertain. Sequencing used peripheral blood, obtained on day 0 of AZD1222 vaccination. This TCR was recovered from an adult in good health. CDR3 nucleotide sequence: TGTGCCAGTCGGAGGTGGGACACTGAAGCTTTCTTT. It yields the protein CASRRWDTEAFF.